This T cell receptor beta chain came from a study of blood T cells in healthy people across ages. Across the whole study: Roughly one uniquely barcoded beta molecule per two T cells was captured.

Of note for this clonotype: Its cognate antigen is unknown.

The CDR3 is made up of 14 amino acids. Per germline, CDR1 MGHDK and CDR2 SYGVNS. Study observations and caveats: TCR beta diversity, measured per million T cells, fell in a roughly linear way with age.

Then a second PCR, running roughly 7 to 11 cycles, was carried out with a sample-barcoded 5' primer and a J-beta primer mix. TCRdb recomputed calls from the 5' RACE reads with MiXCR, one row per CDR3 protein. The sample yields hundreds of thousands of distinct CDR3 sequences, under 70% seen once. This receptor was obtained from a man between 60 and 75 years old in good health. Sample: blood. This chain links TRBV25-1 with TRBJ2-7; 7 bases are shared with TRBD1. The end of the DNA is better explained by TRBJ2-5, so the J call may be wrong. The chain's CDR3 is CASSDDRVWETQYF. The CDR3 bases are TGTGCCAGCAGTGATGACAGGGTTTGGGAGACCCAGTACTTC.